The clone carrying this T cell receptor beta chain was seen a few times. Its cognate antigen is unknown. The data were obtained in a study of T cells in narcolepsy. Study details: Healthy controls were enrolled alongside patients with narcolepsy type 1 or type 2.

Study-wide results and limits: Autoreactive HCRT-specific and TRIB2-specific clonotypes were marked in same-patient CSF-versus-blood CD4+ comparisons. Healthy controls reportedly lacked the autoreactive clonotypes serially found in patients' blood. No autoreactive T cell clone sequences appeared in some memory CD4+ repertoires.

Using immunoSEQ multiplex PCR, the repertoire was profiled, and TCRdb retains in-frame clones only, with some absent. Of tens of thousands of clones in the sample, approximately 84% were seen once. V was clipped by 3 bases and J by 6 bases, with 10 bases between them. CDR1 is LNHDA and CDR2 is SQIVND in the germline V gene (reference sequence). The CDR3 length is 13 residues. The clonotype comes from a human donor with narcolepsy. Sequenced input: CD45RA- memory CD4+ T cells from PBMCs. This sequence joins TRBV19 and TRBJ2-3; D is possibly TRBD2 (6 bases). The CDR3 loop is CASSISGRDTQYF. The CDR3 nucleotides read TGTGCCAGTAGTATCTCTGGGAGGGATACGCAGTATTTT.